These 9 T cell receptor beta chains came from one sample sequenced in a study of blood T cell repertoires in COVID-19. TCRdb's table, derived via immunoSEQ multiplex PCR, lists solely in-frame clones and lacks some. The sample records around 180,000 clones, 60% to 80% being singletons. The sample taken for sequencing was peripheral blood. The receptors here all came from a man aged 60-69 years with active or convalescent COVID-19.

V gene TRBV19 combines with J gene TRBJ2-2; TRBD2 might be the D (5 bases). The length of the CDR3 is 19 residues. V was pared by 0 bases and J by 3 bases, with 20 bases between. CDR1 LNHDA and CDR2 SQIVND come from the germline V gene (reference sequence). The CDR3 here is CASSIDWMTRRRDTGELFF. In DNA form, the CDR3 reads TGTGCCAGTAGTATAGATTGGATGACACGGAGGCGGGACACCGGGGAGCTGTTTTTT.

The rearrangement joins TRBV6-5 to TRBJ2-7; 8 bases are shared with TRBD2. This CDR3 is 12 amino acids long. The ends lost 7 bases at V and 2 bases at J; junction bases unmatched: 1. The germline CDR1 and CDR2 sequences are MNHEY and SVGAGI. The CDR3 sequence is CASNGGAYEQYF. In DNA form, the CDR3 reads TGTGCCAGCAACGGGGGGGCCTACGAGCAGTACTTC.

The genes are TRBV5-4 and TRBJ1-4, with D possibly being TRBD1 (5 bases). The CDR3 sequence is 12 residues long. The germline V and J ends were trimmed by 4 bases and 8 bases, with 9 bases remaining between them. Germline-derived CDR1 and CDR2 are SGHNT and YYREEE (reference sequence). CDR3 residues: CASSQDTEKLFF. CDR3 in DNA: TGTGCCAGCAGCCAGGACACGGAAAAACTGTTTTTT.

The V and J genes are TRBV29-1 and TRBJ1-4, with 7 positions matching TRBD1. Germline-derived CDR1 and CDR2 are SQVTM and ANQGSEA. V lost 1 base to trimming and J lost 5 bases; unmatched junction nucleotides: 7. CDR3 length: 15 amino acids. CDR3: CSVEGADRLNEKLFF. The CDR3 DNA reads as TGCAGCGTTGAAGGAGCGGACAGGCTAAATGAAAAACTGTTTTTT.

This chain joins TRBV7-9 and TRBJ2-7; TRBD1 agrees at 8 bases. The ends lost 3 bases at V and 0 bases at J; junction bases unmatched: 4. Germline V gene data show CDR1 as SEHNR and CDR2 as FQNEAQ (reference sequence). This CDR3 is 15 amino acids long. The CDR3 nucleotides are TGTGCCAGCAGCTTTGGACAGGGCCTCTCCTACGAGCAGTACTTC. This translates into CASSFGQGLSYEQYF.

CDR3 region: CASSLDGLNYEQYF. CDR3 nucleotides: TGTGCCAGCAGCTTGGATGGCCTGAACTACGAGCAGTACTTC. The gene calls are TRBV5-4 and TRBJ2-7; the D is unclear. V was shortened by 0 bases and J by 3 bases, with 10 bases between the two germline ends. The V gene's germline CDR1 is SGHNT and CDR2 YYREEE (reference sequence). The CDR3 totals 14 residues.

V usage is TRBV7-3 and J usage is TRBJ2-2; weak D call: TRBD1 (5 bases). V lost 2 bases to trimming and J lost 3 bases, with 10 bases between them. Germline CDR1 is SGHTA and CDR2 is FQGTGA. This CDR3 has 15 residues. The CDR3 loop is CASSLQAGHTGELFF. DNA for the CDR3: TGTGCCAGCAGCTTACAGGCAGGGCACACCGGGGAGCTGTTTTTT. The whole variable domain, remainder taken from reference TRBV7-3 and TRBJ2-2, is GAGVSQTPSNKVTEKGKYVELRCDPISGHTALYWYRQSLGQGPEFLIYFQGTGAADDSGLPNDRFFAVRPEGSVSTLKIQRTERGDSAVYLCASSLQAGHTGELFFGEGSRLTVL.

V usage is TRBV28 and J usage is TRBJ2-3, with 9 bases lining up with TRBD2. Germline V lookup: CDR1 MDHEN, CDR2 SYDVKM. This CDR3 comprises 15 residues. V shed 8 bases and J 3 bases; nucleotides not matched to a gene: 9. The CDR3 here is CASGPIAGVTDTQYF. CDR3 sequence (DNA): TGTGCCAGCGGCCCCATAGCGGGAGTTACAGATACGCAGTATTTT.

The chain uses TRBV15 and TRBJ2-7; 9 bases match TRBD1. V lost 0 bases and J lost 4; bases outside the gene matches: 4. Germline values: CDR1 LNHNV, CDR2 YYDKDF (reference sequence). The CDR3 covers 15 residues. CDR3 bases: TGTGCCACCAGCAGAGACGGGACAGGGCCATACGAGCAGTACTTC. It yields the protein CATSRDGTGPYEQYF.